Following are 18 T cell receptor beta chains from one sample sequenced in a study of cytomegalovirus exposure and HLA in healthy donors. A multiplex PCR was run with 60 Vbeta primers and 13 Jbeta primers. Method: immunoSEQ multiplex PCR; TCRdb's copy keeps in-frame clones and lacks some. The sample shows under 150,000 clones, about 73% of them seen only once. The material sequenced was PBMCs. The receptors originated from a woman aged 40 to 55 in good health and CMV-seronegative.

The V call is TRBV4-2, the J call TRBJ2-2, with D maybe TRBD2 (6 bases). Trimming pared 2 bases from V and 3 bases from J, leaving 19 bases between. The CDR3 is 18 amino acids. Germline assignment: CDR1 LGHNA and CDR2 YNFKEQ. In DNA form, the CDR3 reads TGTGCCAGCAGCCAAAGGGGACTGGGCAAGTATGACACCGGGGAGCTGTTTTTT. Amino acids: CASSQRGLGKYDTGELFF.

The chain joins TRBV7-3 to TRBJ2-1; TRBD2 matches at 14 bases. This CDR3 is 16 amino acids long. CDR1 and CDR2 from the germline V gene are SGHTA and FQGTGA. The V gene end was trimmed by 5 bases and the J gene end by 8 bases; junction bases not matched to a gene: 8. CDR3 DNA: TGTGCCAGCAGCGCGGGACTAGCGGGAGCGGTGGATGAGCAGTTCTTC. Its translation: CASSAGLAGAVDEQFF.

V usage is TRBV4-3 and J usage is TRBJ2-7; TRBD2 might be the D (7 bases). The germline V gene has CDR1 LGHNA and CDR2 YSLEER. The CDR3 has 15 residues. Trimming left V 5 bases short and J 1 base short, with 15 bases between. The CDR3 bases are TGCGCCAGCAGCGGCGGAGGGGGGGCGTCCTACGAGCAGTACTTC. Translation: CASSGGGGASYEQYF.

V is TRBV5-1 and J is TRBJ2-5, with D maybe TRBD1 (5 bases). CDR1 SGHRS and CDR2 YFSETQ come from the germline V gene. The CDR3 runs to 16 residues. V gave up 6 bases and J gave up 4 bases, with 22 bases separating them. CDR3 loop: CASTWGLGRLGETQYF. For the CDR3, the DNA is TGCGCCAGCACCTGGGGTCTGGGGCGCCTGGGAGAGACCCAGTACTTC. The full variable domain, its missing parts supplied by reference TRBV5-1 and TRBJ2-5, is KAGVTQTPRYLIKTRGQQVTLSCSPISGHRSVSWYQQTPGQGLQFLFEYFSETQRNKGNFPGRFSGRQFSNSRSEMNVSTLELGDSALYLCASTWGLGRLGETQYFGPGTRLLVL.

This clone appeared a few times. This chain connects TRBV28 to TRBJ2-7; D is unresolved. This CDR3 contains 14 residues. V lost 5 bases to trimming and J lost 0 bases, with 11 bases between them. CDR1 MDHEN and CDR2 SYDVKM come from the germline V gene. The CDR3 sequence is CASSPQLYSYEQYF. The CDR3 DNA is TGTGCCAGCAGTCCCCAACTTTACTCCTACGAGCAGTACTTC.

This clone was observed once. V and J are TRBV5-1 and TRBJ2-5, with 10 bases matching TRBD1. Germline CDR1 SGHRS, CDR2 YFSETQ. CDR3 length: 15 amino acids. V gave up 3 bases and J gave up 5 bases; unmatched junction bases: 7. The CDR3 bases are TGCGCCAGCAGCTCCCTGGGACAGGGGTTGGAGACCCAGTACTTC. Its translation is CASSSLGQGLETQYF.

The chain carries TRBV7-2 and TRBJ2-1; D is possibly TRBD2 (6 bases). With 1 base removed from V and 3 bases from J, the gap between germline ends came to 10 bases. CDR3 size: 15 residues. The germline V gene encodes CDR1 SGHTA and CDR2 FQGNSA. The CDR3 spells CASSLVGGNYNEQFF. CDR3 coding DNA: TGTGCCAGCAGCTTAGTTGGCGGGAACTACAATGAGCAGTTCTTC.

The chain combines TRBV4-3 with TRBJ2-6, with 7 bases identical to TRBD1. V shed 3 bases and J 0 bases; nucleotides not matched to a gene: 8. Germline V gene lookup returns CDR1 LGHNA and CDR2 YSLEER. The CDR3 contains 18 residues. This chain's CDR3 is CASSHRTGSNSGANVLTF. For the CDR3, the DNA is TGCGCCAGCAGCCATCGGACAGGTTCTAACTCTGGGGCCAACGTCCTGACTTTC.

The V gene is TRBV6-6, the J gene TRBJ2-7, with a tentative D call TRBD2 (5 bases). Germline CDR1 reads MNHNY; CDR2 reads SVGAGI (reference sequence). Trimming cost V 10 bases and J 4 bases, with 17 bases left between them. The CDR3 runs 13 residues. The CDR3 DNA sequence: TGTGCCATCCAAGCGGTTCCTAGGTACGAGCAGTACTTC. Its translation: CAIQAVPRYEQYF.

V gene TRBV2 combines with J gene TRBJ2-1; 11 nucleotides agree with TRBD2. The CDR3 contains 16 residues. Trimming took 7 bases from V and 7 from J; bases not matched to a gene: 12. Germline loops: CDR1 SNHLY, CDR2 FYNNEI. This CDR3 is CASKYVVLAGVNEQFF. Here the CDR3 DNA reads TGTGCCAGCAAGTACGTTGTACTAGCGGGAGTTAATGAGCAGTTCTTC.

This rearrangement joins TRBV5-6 to TRBJ1-4; D might be TRBD1 (6 bases). V lost 5 bases to trimming and J lost 5 bases, with 13 bases between them. From germline, CDR1 is SGHDT and CDR2 YYEEEE. The CDR3 totals 14 residues. The CDR3 DNA reads as TGTGCCAGCAGGAGGGGGATTGGGAATGAAAAACTGTTTTTT. This sequence encodes CASRRGIGNEKLFF.

As to this clone: One end of the junction does not line up with germline, which may come from a read error. The chain is built from TRBV4-3 and TRBJ2-6; TRBD1 might be the D (7 bases). Germline V gene sequence: CDR1 LGHNA, CDR2 YSLEER. This CDR3 has 18 amino acids. CDR3 coding DNA: TGCGCCAGCAGCCTCGAGGGGGCACAGGGCAGGGGGGCCAACGGCCTGACTTTC. It specifies CASSLEGAQGRGANGLTF.

The chain combines TRBV6-6 with TRBJ2-1, with 7 positions matching TRBD1. Trimming at V came to 6 bases and at J to 12 bases, leaving 11 bases not matched to a gene. Germline CDR1 and CDR2: MNHNY and SVGAGI (reference sequence). The CDR3 length is 13 residues. The CDR3 protein is CASSRQGQRGQFF. DNA for the CDR3: TGTGCCAGCAGCCGACAGGGACAGCGCGGGCAGTTCTTC.

This clone turned up a few times. The J gene is TRBJ2-3, the V gene TRBV7-2, with a possible D match to TRBD1 (6 bases). The CDR3 runs to 15 residues. V dropped 5 bases and J dropped 1 base, with 13 bases sitting between them. Germline CDR1 SGHTA, CDR2 FQGNSA. DNA for the CDR3: TGTGCCAGCAGCCTACAGGGTGGGGGCACAGATACGCAGTATTTT. Protein sequence: CASSLQGGGTDTQYF.

This chain joins TRBV28 and TRBJ1-3; D may be TRBD1 (5 bases). This CDR3 region has 15 residues. CDR1 MDHEN and CDR2 SYDVKM come from the germline V gene. Between the trimmed V and J ends, which lost 2 bases and 0 bases, there was a span of 8 bases. The CDR3 DNA follows: TGTGCCAGCAGTTTAGGGGCGGCCTCTGGAAACACCATATATTTT. Translating gives CASSLGAASGNTIYF.

About this clone: The germline gene is not matched at one end of the junction; a read error may be the cause. V is TRBV6-5 and J is TRBJ1-1, with D perhaps TRBD1 (5 bases). The CDR3 is 13 residues long. Germline V gene lookup returns CDR1 MNHEY and CDR2 SVGAGI. In DNA form, the CDR3 reads TGTGCCAGCAGTTATCGGGGGAACGCTGAAGCTTTCTTT. Translated, it gives CASSYRGNAEAFF.

The chain carries TRBV18 and TRBJ2-1, with 13 bases identical to TRBD2. Germline CDR1 is KGHSH and CDR2 is LQKENI. The CDR3 has 14 amino acids. Trimming cost V 3 bases and J 15 bases; bases outside gene matches: 8. The CDR3: CASSPGTSGMCRFF. CDR3 DNA sequence: TGTGCCAGCTCACCCGGGACTAGCGGGATGTGTCGGTTCTTC.

The chain employs TRBV4-2 and TRBJ2-7; 12 positions agree with TRBD2. The CDR3 is made up of 16 amino acids. Germline trimming cut 4 bases from V and 0 bases from J; bases unmatched to any gene: 4. The germline V gene encodes CDR1 LGHNA and CDR2 YNFKEQ. CDR3 loop: CASSRRLAGDSYEQYF. Here the CDR3 DNA reads TGTGCCAGCAGCCGCAGACTAGCGGGAGACTCCTACGAGCAGTACTTC.